This T cell receptor (beta chain) was sequenced during a study of vaccination effects on CD4 cells after COVID-19. Overall study: Sampling occurred 16 days and one week pre-vaccination in two convalescent patients. Study results and caveats: For convalescents, most of the spike-reactive clones seen post-vaccine were new vaccine-induced clones. After vaccination, at late timepoints, clones induced by infection and by vaccine contracted markedly.

This CDR3 has 14 residues. Trimming removed 10 bases from V and 10 bases from J; junction bases left unmatched: 11. Germline CDR1 and CDR2: SNHLY and FYNNEI. Data came from immunoSEQ multiplex PCR; TCRdb stores just in-frame clones and leaves some out. This sample has about 45,000 clones, with approximately 81% found just once. Following culture for about ten days, CD4+ T cells were isolated. This person caught SARS-CoV-2 sometime from March to December 2020, and PCR testing confirmed the infection. On this clone: The antigen is not known.

This material consisted of CD4+ T cells from PBMCs cultured without peptide, taken before COVID-19 vaccination. This TCR derives from a human donor who had a prior SARS-CoV-2 infection. The rearrangement uses TRBV2 and TRBJ1-4; 11 positions agree with TRBD1. As DNA, the CDR3 is TGTGCCACATCTTCGGGACAGGGGGTGGTAAAACTGTTTTTT. It translates to CATSSGQGVVKLFF.